These 2 T cell receptor beta chains came from one sample sequenced in a study of blood T cell repertoires in COVID-19. The repertoire was sequenced with immunoSEQ multiplex PCR; TCRdb's copy has only in-frame clones and lacks some. The sample has 250,000 to 300,000 clones, approximately 90% seen once. The sequencing sample was made of peripheral blood. The origin of the receptors is a woman in her fifties or sixties with acute or convalescent COVID-19.

The chain carries TRBV5-1 and TRBJ2-1; possible D gene TRBD2, 6 bases. Germline V gene lookup returns CDR1 SGHRS and CDR2 YFSETQ. This CDR3 comprises 16 residues. V dropped 0 bases and J dropped 3 bases, with 13 bases sitting between them. The CDR3 is CASSLAGGVNYNEQFF. The CDR3 region has the DNA TGCGCCAGCAGCTTGGCCGGAGGGGTAAACTACAATGAGCAGTTCTTC.

The rearrangement links TRBV29-1 to TRBJ2-3; 10 bases align to TRBD2. Germline V CDR1 and CDR2: SQVTM, ANQGSEA. V gave up 6 bases and J gave up 5 bases; unmatched junction bases: 11. This CDR3 contains 15 residues. The CDR3 loop is CSVALGAGGQDTQYF. Written as DNA, the CDR3 is TGCAGCGTCGCCTTGGGAGCGGGGGGGCAAGATACGCAGTATTTT.